This TCR beta chain is from a study of T cells in Graves' hyperthyroidism and ophthalmopathy. Overall study: The initial diagnosis was the point when peripheral blood was collected, ahead of any treatment.

Study results and caveats: Among thyroid clonotypes expanded above 0.001, most also appeared in blood.

The CDR3 covers 12 residues. Germline CDR1 is MDHEN and CDR2 is SYDVKM. Deletions cut 10 bases from V and 8 bases from J, with 16 bases between. In the ophthalmopathy cohort, Clinical Activity Score was at least 3, NOSPECS grade at least 4, and duration under 3 months. 10 ml of fresh peripheral blood supplied the PBMCs. This clonotype was seen repeatedly, ten times or more. Its cognate antigen is unknown. Amplification of TCR beta CDR3 regions was performed using RNA transcripts as template. HTBI primers were the set used in a first-round RT-PCR of the TCR CDR3. TCRdb redid the calling of the multiplex PCR reads with MiXCR, one entry per CDR3 protein. The repertoire includes about half a million distinct CDR3 sequences, around 15% of them detected once, and 25% to 30% sits in the top ten.

The material sequenced was blood. This sequence joins TRBV28 and TRBJ2-3; D gene unclear. This sequence was found in a young woman with Graves' ophthalmopathy. The CDR3 protein is CATSAEGITQYF. The CDR3 coding sequence is TGTGCCACCTCAGCAGAAGGCATTACGCAGTATTTT.